This paragraph reports one T cell receptor (beta chain). As yet, its antigen is unknown. The V end was cut by 0 bases, the J end by 2 bases, with 7 bases between. The CDR3 spans 15 residues. Germline V gene sequence: CDR1 LGHNA, CDR2 YSLEER. This record belongs to a study of T cell responses to AZD1222 COVID-19 vaccine. Findings and limits, study-wide: The study reported that nearly half of spike-specific TCRs target unmutated variant regions.

TCRdb's copy holds only in-frame clones and misses some; the assay was immunoSEQ multiplex PCR. This table has about 120,000 clones, around 86% appearing once. The clonotype was recovered from an adult in good health. The chain employs TRBV4-3 and TRBJ1-4; D unclear. The sequencing here drew on peripheral blood, taken on day 0 of AZD1222 vaccination. In DNA form, the CDR3 reads TGCGCCAGCAGCCAAGATCGCCGGACTAATGAAAAACTGTTTTTT. This gives the protein CASSQDRRTNEKLFF.